These 5 T cell receptor beta chains came from one sample sequenced in a study of T cells in Graves' hyperthyroidism and ophthalmopathy. Regions amplified from RNA transcripts were the TCR beta CDR3 regions. First-round RT-PCR with HTBI primers amplified the TCR CDR3 region. TCRdb called the multiplex PCR reads again in MiXCR, with one record for every CDR3 protein. The sample has around 600,000 distinct CDR3 sequences; about 45% are singletons. Sequencing was done on a sample of peripheral blood or thyroid tissue (not recorded which). The receptors shown here come from an adult man with Graves' disease, either hyperthyroidism or ophthalmopathy (not recorded which).

At least ten counts were recorded for this clonotype. The gene calls are TRBV7-2 and TRBJ1-4, with D uncertain. This CDR3 has 12 amino acids. From germline, CDR1 is SGHTA and CDR2 FQGNSA. Deletions cut 5 bases from V and 12 bases from J, with 13 bases between. CDR3 nucleotides: TGTGCCAGCAGCCCCGACCAGAAGCAACTGTTTTTT. Protein product: CASSPDQKQLFF.

This clonotype was found many times. Sequence at one end of the junction differs from germline and may be a read error. The CDR3 region has the DNA TGTGCCAGCAGCACCTCAGGGACCGGTAATGAAAAACTGTTTTTT. It translates to CASSTSGTGNEKLFF. This chain connects TRBV5-1 to TRBJ1-4; weak D call: TRBD1 (5 bases). The germline V gene encodes CDR1 SGHRS and CDR2 YFSETQ. The CDR3 has 15 residues.

A note on this clonotype: The conserved final phenylalanine or tryptophan is absent from the CDR3, which likely points to a read error. The chain is built from TRBV6-1 and TRBJ1-1, with D unresolved. V lost 6 bases, J lost 11 bases, and 22 bases lay in between. Germline V gene sequence: CDR1 MNHNS, CDR2 SASEGT. The CDR3 extends over 14 amino acids. CDR3 in amino acids: CASSRRTAFETAFL. The CDR3 nucleotides are TGTGCCAGCAGCAGGCGGACGGCGTTTGAAACGGCTTTCCTT.

This clonotype has a single count. The chain links TRBV7-1 to TRBJ2-5; 8 bases map to TRBD2. TRBV7-1 is placed among ORFs of uncertain function. Trimming at V came to 5 bases and at J to 3 bases, leaving 2 bases not matched to a gene. The CDR3 has 13 residues. CDR3 coding DNA: TGTGCCAGCAGCCGGACTAGCAAAGAGACCCAGTACTTC. As protein: CASSRTSKETQYF.

In its sample, this clonotype was seen a few times. The chain joins TRBV12-3 or TRBV12-4 to TRBJ1-1; perhaps TRBD1 as D (6 bases). V shed 6 bases and J shed 1 base, with 21 bases lying between them. The CDR3 is 17 residues long. In nucleotides, the CDR3 is TGTGCCAGCAGACTCGGACAGCCGTATGTGGGGAACACTGAAGCTTTCTTT. Translating gives CASRLGQPYVGNTEAFF.